A single sample gave rise to the 2 T cell receptor beta chains below, sequenced in a study of neurological immune-mediated disorders. Each CDR3 protein gets one entry after TCRdb re-called the 5' RACE reads with MiXCR. The table includes roughly 30,000 distinct CDR3 sequences, about 6.9% detected once. Sequencing was carried out using PBMCs. These receptors all come from a woman in her 50s in good health.

This clonotype was picked up many times. The chain employs TRBV18 and TRBJ1-6; perhaps TRBD1 as D (5 bases). The germline V and J ends were trimmed by 3 bases and 9 bases, with 18 bases remaining between them. CDR3 length: 16 amino acids. Germline CDR1 reads KGHSH; CDR2 reads LQKENI. The CDR3 sequence is CASSPTDSGLGSPLHF. The CDR3 nucleotides read TGTGCCAGCTCACCGACTGACAGCGGGCTCGGTTCACCCCTCCACTTT.

This clonotype has ten or more counts. The CDR3 bases are TGTGCCAGCAGCCAAGGAGTCCCCTCCTACGAGCAGTACTTC. Its translation is CASSQGVPSYEQYF. The chain links TRBV3-2 to TRBJ2-7; the table's D gene call, TRBD2, was not cross checked with the DNA. TRBV3-2 is given as a pseudogene. CDR3 length: 14 amino acids.